This TCR beta chain was recorded in a study of T cells in localized non-small cell lung cancer. Using immunoSEQ multiplex PCR, the repertoire was profiled, and TCRdb retains in-frame clones only, with some absent. Of about 9,600 clones listed, around 42% were seen once; the top ten hold about 4.1%. Findings and caveats of the study: Uninvolved adjacent lung had more T cell clonality than any other tissue, topping tumor. Higher blood T cell density tracked longer overall survival. Appearance in adjacent lung was seen for a median 57 of the top 100 tumor clones.

CDR3 length: 17 amino acids. The V and J ends lost 0 bases and 0 bases respectively, with 14 bases between them. The V gene's germline CDR1 is MNHGY and CDR2 SAAAGT. By sample share, this clone is medium-sized. Its antigen is unknown. The material sequenced was lymph node tissue, taken before any cancer treatment. The sequence was collected from a woman between 40 and 69 years old with stage I lung adenocarcinoma. The chain carries TRBV6-8 and TRBJ1-2; D not resolved. CDR3 DNA sequence: TGTGCCAGCAGTTACTCGAGTCGCCCGACGGCTAACTATGGCTACACCTTC. Protein sequence: CASSYSSRPTANYGYTF.